A single sample gave rise to the 31 T cell receptor beta chains below, sequenced in a study of cytomegalovirus exposure and HLA in healthy donors. With 60 Vbeta and 13 Jbeta primers, the PCR was carried out. TCRdb keeps only in-frame clones here, not all; method: immunoSEQ multiplex PCR. This sample yields about 160,000 clones, of which about 76% are seen a single time; around 2.1% belongs to the top ten. The source material was PBMCs. The source is a female donor in good health and CMV-seronegative.

Only one count was recorded for this clone. The same CDR3 arises from other DNA sequences in this sample as well. The chain couples TRBV12-5 to TRBJ1-5, with 7 bases aligning to TRBD1. Germline V gives CDR1 LGHNT, CDR2 FRNRAP. The CDR3 length is 14 residues. Trimming removed 3 bases from V and 2 bases from J; junction bases left unmatched: 1. CDR3 protein: CASGLGQGNQPQHF. The CDR3 coding sequence is TGTGCTAGTGGTTTAGGACAGGGCAATCAGCCCCAGCATTTT. Supplemented by reference TRBV12-5 and TRBJ1-5, the full variable domain reads DARVTQTPRHKVTEMGQEVTMRCQPILGHNTVFWYRQTMMQGLELLAYFRNRAPLDDSGMPKDRFSAEMPDATLATLKIQPSEPRDSAVYFCASGLGQGNQPQHFGDGTRLSIL.

The chain couples TRBV10-3 to TRBJ1-5; a possible D gene is TRBD1 (5 bases). The CDR3 spans 17 residues. Trimming took off 6 bases at V and 3 bases at J, with 21 bases between the two ends. Per the germline V gene, CDR1 is ENHRY and CDR2 is SYGVKD. The DNA of the CDR3 is TGTGCCATCAGCGCTAACCGAGACGGGGGGAACAATCAGCCCCAGCATTTT. This sequence encodes CAISANRDGGNNQPQHF.

The DNA of the CDR3 is TGTGCCTGGAGTGTACGAAGGACAGGGATCTACGAGCAGTACTTC. Protein: CAWSVRRTGIYEQYF. The rearrangement links TRBV30 to TRBJ2-7; 8 positions agree with TRBD1. The CDR3 sequence is 15 residues long. Germline V gene lookup returns CDR1 GTSNPN and CDR2 SVGIG (reference sequence). Losses at the gene ends were 0 bases for V and 3 bases for J; bases not matched to a gene: 7.

The chain recombines TRBV6-1 with TRBJ1-6; 11 bases map to TRBD1. The trim removed 4 bases at V and 8 bases at J, leaving 1 base unmatched. From germline, CDR1 is MNHNS and CDR2 SASEGT. There are 14 residues in the CDR3. The CDR3 reads CASSGTGGYSPLHF. The CDR3, as DNA: TGTGCCAGCAGTGGGACAGGGGGCTATTCACCCCTCCACTTT.

This chain uses TRBV7-2 with TRBJ2-7; 7 bases are a match to TRBD1. The CDR3 consists of 12 residues. Germline V gene sequence: CDR1 SGHTA, CDR2 FQGNSA. V trimming: 5 bases; J trimming: 4 bases; junction bases outside the gene matches: 2. The CDR3 region has the DNA TGTGCCAGCAGCCCGACAGGGTACGAGCAGTACTTC. Protein: CASSPTGYEQYF. Filled out from reference TRBV7-2 and TRBJ2-7, the complete variable domain reads GAGVSQSPSNKVTEKGKDVELRCDPISGHTALYWYRQSLGQGLEFLIYFQGNSAPDKSGLPSDRFSAERTGGSVSTLTIQRTQQEDSAVYLCASSPTGYEQYFGPGTRLTVT.

This clone was counted only a few times. The V call is TRBV25-1, the J call TRBJ2-3; the match to TRBD2 covers 9 bases. V lost 4 bases, J lost 5 bases, and 13 bases stayed unmatched. Germline lookup yields CDR1 MGHDK and CDR2 SYGVNS. There are 17 residues in the CDR3. The CDR3 region has the DNA TGTGCCAGCAGTGGAGACCGAGCGGGGGGAGGGGGAGATACGCAGTATTTT. As protein: CASSGDRAGGGGDTQYF.

This clone was recorded only once. The genes are TRBV28 and TRBJ1-5; 8 bases agree with TRBD1. The ends lost 4 bases at V and 7 bases at J; junction bases unmatched: 9. Germline values: CDR1 MDHEN, CDR2 SYDVKM. The CDR3 consists of 15 residues. The DNA of the CDR3 is TGTGCCAGCAGTTCCGGCGGGACAGGCGAGCAGCCCCAGCATTTT. This translates into CASSSGGTGEQPQHF.

The chain joins TRBV7-9 to TRBJ1-5, with a possible D match to TRBD1 (5 bases). V lost 1 base to trimming and J lost 1 base, with 8 bases between them. The CDR3 runs 15 residues. CDR1 and CDR2 (germline): SEHNR, FQNEAQ (reference sequence). The CDR3 spells CASSLEGSSNQPQHF. In nucleotides, the CDR3 is TGTGCCAGCAGCTTAGAGGGGTCGAGCAATCAGCCCCAGCATTTT.

The V call is TRBV11-2, the J call TRBJ2-1; TRBD2 matches 10 bases. The CDR3 has 16 amino acids. The germline CDR1 and CDR2 sequences are SGHAT and FQNNGV. The trim removed 8 bases at V and 6 bases at J, leaving 13 bases unmatched. DNA of the CDR3: TGTGCCAGCCAAATCTCCCCGGGACTAGCGAGCAATGAGCAGTTCTTC. Its protein product is CASQISPGLASNEQFF.

V is TRBV5-4 and J is TRBJ2-7, with 11 positions matching TRBD2. CDR1 SGHNT and CDR2 YYREEE come from the germline V gene (reference sequence). Unmatched junction bases numbered 8, after V lost 2 bases and J lost 4 bases. The CDR3 sequence is 16 residues long. Here the CDR3 reads CASSFGLAGGGYEQYF. The DNA of the CDR3 is TGTGCCAGCAGCTTCGGGCTAGCGGGAGGAGGTTACGAGCAGTACTTC. The whole variable domain, remainder taken from reference TRBV5-4 and TRBJ2-7, is ETGVTQSPTHLIKTRGQQVTLRCSSQSGHNTVSWYQQALGQGPQFIFQYYREEENGRGNFPPRFSGLQFPNYSSELNVNALELDDSALYLCASSFGLAGGGYEQYFGPGTRLTVT.

The CDR3 loop is CASSEAGQLNTEAFF. CDR3 coding DNA: TGTGCCAGCAGTGAAGCCGGACAGCTGAACACTGAAGCTTTCTTT. This chain uses TRBV6-1 with TRBJ1-1; D may be TRBD1 (6 bases). CDR3 length: 15 residues. From germline, CDR1 is MNHNS and CDR2 SASEGT. The ends were cut back, 0 bases at V and 0 bases at J, with 8 bases in the middle.

The chain recombines TRBV5-1 with TRBJ2-2; TRBD1 matches 8 bases. CDR3 length equals 16 residues. CDR1 is SGHRS, CDR2 YFSETQ, per germline. J lost 5 bases, V lost 4 bases, and 10 bases had no gene match. The CDR3 region has the DNA TGCGCCAGCAGCGCCGGGACAGGAGGGTGGACCGGGGAGCTGTTTTTT. Translated: CASSAGTGGWTGELFF.

This CDR3 reads CATRLATDTQYF. The CDR3, as DNA: TGTGCCACCCGGCTAGCTACAGATACGCAGTATTTT. The chain employs TRBV15 and TRBJ2-3; the D gene is possibly TRBD2 (5 bases). Trimming cost V 8 bases and J 3 bases, with 9 bases left between them. Germline CDR1 reads LNHNV; CDR2 reads YYDKDF (reference sequence). This CDR3 has 12 amino acids.

The count of this clone is one. The J gene is TRBJ1-1, the V gene TRBV9; weak D call: TRBD1 (5 bases). V shed 4 bases and J shed 0 bases, with 13 bases lying between them. The CDR3 runs to 15 residues. Per the germline V gene, CDR1 is SGDLS and CDR2 is YYNGEE. CDR3 bases: TGTGCCAGCAGCCCCGCGGGGGGGATGAACACTGAAGCTTTCTTT. Amino acids: CASSPAGGMNTEAFF.

The chain links TRBV19 to TRBJ1-2, with D possibly TRBD1 on 5 matching bases. CDR3 size: 14 residues. Germline V gives CDR1 LNHDA, CDR2 SQIVND (reference sequence). Between the trimmed V and J ends, which lost 7 bases and 0 bases, there was a span of 12 bases. The CDR3 sequence is CASMGRDSNYGYTF. The CDR3 DNA reads TGTGCCAGTATGGGCAGGGATTCTAACTATGGCTACACCTTC.

V usage is TRBV10-1 and J usage is TRBJ1-3; D call uncertain. CDR3 length: 13 residues. Germline V gene lookup returns CDR1 WNHNN and CDR2 SYGVQD (reference sequence). The V end was cut by 0 bases, the J end by 4 bases, with 4 bases between. DNA for the CDR3: TGCGCCAGCAGTGAGTCCGGGGGAAACACCATATATTTT. Its protein product is CASSESGGNTIYF.

The CDR3: CASRRQGPYEQYF. As DNA, the CDR3 is TGTGCCAGCCGCCGGCAGGGCCCCTACGAGCAGTACTTC. The chain recombines TRBV27 with TRBJ2-7; possible D gene TRBD1, 5 bases. The V gene lost 8 bases and the J gene lost 2 bases, with 13 bases spanning the gap. CDR1 is MNHEY and CDR2 is SMNVEV in the germline V gene (reference sequence). The CDR3 has 13 residues.

The rearrangement uses TRBV19 and TRBJ2-3; 9 positions agree with TRBD2. The germline CDR1 and CDR2 sequences are LNHDA and SQIVND (reference sequence). This CDR3 has 15 residues. The V and J ends lost 1 base and 1 base, in that order; junction bases with no gene match: 0. DNA for the CDR3: TGTGCCAGTAGTATAGGGACTAGCGGCACAGATACGCAGTATTTT. This codes for CASSIGTSGTDTQYF.

This clone occurred a few times. The rearrangement links TRBV19 to TRBJ2-1; 8 bases fit TRBD1. Looked up from germline, CDR1 is LNHDA and CDR2 is SQIVND (reference sequence). V gave up 7 bases and J gave up 8 bases; unmatched junction bases: 10. This CDR3 has 14 residues. DNA for the CDR3: TGTGCCAGTACCGACAGGACAGGGAACCATGAGCAGTTCTTC. This gives the protein CASTDRTGNHEQFF.

With respect to this clone: The junction shows a germline mismatch at one end, possibly a read error. J is TRBJ1-5 and V is TRBV7-9; D gene ambiguous. This CDR3 comprises 16 residues. Germline V gives CDR1 SEHNR, CDR2 FQNEAQ (reference sequence). In DNA, the CDR3 is TGTTCCAGCAGCTTAGGAACCGGTCGGAGCAATCAGCCCCAGCATTTT. It specifies CSSSLGTGRSNQPQHF. The variable domain in full, completed from reference TRBV7-9 and TRBJ1-5, reads DTGVSQNPRHKITKRGQNVTFRCDPISEHNRLYWYRQTLGQGPEFLTYFQNEAQLEKSRLLSDRFSAERPKGSFSTLEIQRTEQGDSAMYLCSSSLGTGRSNQPQHFGDGTRLSIL.

This clone has a single count. This chain joins TRBV7-9 and TRBJ2-6; 8 positions agree with TRBD1. Germline CDR1 is SEHNR and CDR2 is FQNEAQ (reference sequence). CDR3 length: 16 amino acids. The V and J ends lost 0 bases and 2 bases, in that order; junction bases with no gene match: 0. DNA for the CDR3: TGTGCCAGCAGCTTAGCGACAGGGGCTGGGGCCAACGTCCTGACTTTC. Translated, it gives CASSLATGAGANVLTF.

This sequence joins TRBV30 and TRBJ1-1, with D maybe TRBD1 (6 bases). This CDR3 comprises 11 residues. Deletions cut 3 bases from V and 7 bases from J, with 9 bases between. Germline loops: CDR1 GTSNPN, CDR2 SVGIG (reference sequence). This CDR3 reads CAWRNRDEAFF. Written as DNA, the CDR3 is TGTGCCTGGAGGAACAGGGATGAAGCTTTCTTT.

This sequence joins TRBV6-6 and TRBJ1-6; D gene ambiguous. The V end lost 2 bases, the J end lost 5 bases, and 7 bases lay between the germline ends. Germline assignment: CDR1 MNHNY and CDR2 SVGAGI (reference sequence). CDR3 length: 14 amino acids. In DNA form, the CDR3 reads TGTGCCAGCAGTTACGATAGTGATAATTCACCCCTCCACTTT. Its protein is CASSYDSDNSPLHF.

In this sample, this clone turned up a few times. The same CDR3 is also encoded by other DNA sequences in this sample. V and J are TRBV9 and TRBJ2-3, with D perhaps matching TRBD1 (6 bases). Germline values: CDR1 SGDLS, CDR2 YYNGEE. With 2 bases removed from V and 6 bases from J, the gap between germline ends came to 7 bases. The CDR3 length is 12 residues. CDR3 sequence: CASSVQGDTQYF. The DNA of the CDR3 is TGTGCCAGCAGCGTTCAGGGGGATACGCAGTATTTT.

The genes are TRBV5-4 and TRBJ2-3; a possible D gene is TRBD2 (5 bases). The CDR3 extends over 15 amino acids. V dropped 9 bases and J dropped 1 base, with 18 bases sitting between them. Germline V gives CDR1 SGHNT, CDR2 YYREEE (reference sequence). CDR3: CATPTRVGGTDTQYF. CDR3 sequence (DNA): TGTGCCACCCCAACCCGCGTCGGGGGCACAGATACGCAGTATTTT.

This clone was detected only a few times. The chain uses TRBV2 and TRBJ2-3; 7 nucleotides match TRBD2. The ends lost 10 bases at V and 6 bases at J; junction bases unmatched: 10. The CDR3 has 13 residues. Germline CDR1 and CDR2: SNHLY and FYNNEI. For the CDR3, the DNA is TGTGCCACCTATGGGACTACGAAGGATACGCAGTATTTT. This codes for CATYGTTKDTQYF.

V usage is TRBV18 and J usage is TRBJ1-4; a possible D gene is TRBD1 (6 bases). Germline V lookup: CDR1 KGHSH, CDR2 LQKENI. The CDR3 has 15 residues. Trimming took 6 bases from V and 3 from J, leaving 14 bases between them. For the CDR3, the DNA is TGTGCCAGCTCGCCTATCAGGGGACCTAATGAAAAACTGTTTTTT. This translates into CASSPIRGPNEKLFF.

This chain connects TRBV25-1 to TRBJ2-1; D is perhaps TRBD1 (6 bases). This CDR3 has 15 amino acids. Germline V gene lookup returns CDR1 MGHDK and CDR2 SYGVNS. V dropped 4 bases and J dropped 3 bases, with 13 bases sitting between them. CDR3 residues: CASSGYRTVYNEQFF. For the CDR3, the DNA is TGTGCCAGCAGTGGCTACCGGACAGTCTACAATGAGCAGTTCTTC.

CDR3 coding DNA: TGTGCCAGCAGCCTACAGGGGGTAGAGACCCAGTACTTC. Translation: CASSLQGVETQYF. V and J are TRBV5-4 and TRBJ2-5; 8 bases are shared with TRBD1. The J segment lost 4 bases and the V segment lost 4 bases, leaving 3 bases of the junction unmatched. Germline CDR1 and CDR2: SGHNT and YYREEE (reference sequence). The CDR3 has 13 residues.

The chain employs TRBV12-2 and TRBJ1-2. TRBV12-2 is a pseudogene segment. The CDR3 loop spans 11 amino acids. This CDR3 is CASRDKRGYTF. The CDR3 bases are TGTGCAAGTCGCGATAAGCGGGGCTACACCTTC.

This rearrangement joins TRBV7-9 to TRBJ1-4, with a weak D call TRBD1 (5 bases). The V end lost 2 bases, the J end lost 4 bases, and 14 bases lay between the germline ends. Per germline, CDR1 SEHNR and CDR2 FQNEAQ (reference sequence). CDR3 size: 16 residues. The DNA for the CDR3 is TGTGCCAGCAGCTTACATTCTGCGGGGGGTAATGAAAAACTGTTTTTT. Translating it yields CASSLHSAGGNEKLFF.